Each of the 20 T cell receptor beta chains below was sequenced from the same sample in a study of somatic mutations in cytotoxic T cells in rheumatoid arthritis. TCRdb's copy holds only in-frame clones and misses some; the assay was immunoSEQ multiplex PCR. The table lists more than 15,000 clones, 70% to 85% of them singletons. Sequenced: CD8+ T cells sorted from blood. All receptors come from an adult with rheumatoid arthritis.

This clone showed up just a few times. A junction end diverges from the germline sequence, so it may reflect a read error. V is TRBV30 and J is TRBJ1-1; D not certain. Germline lookup yields CDR1 GTSNPN and CDR2 SVGIG (reference sequence). The CDR3 has 11 residues. The CDR3 DNA reads as TGTGCCTGGAGTGCCGCTGTCGATTCGATCTTT. It codes for CAWSAAVDSIF.

This clone has a handful of counts. This chain joins TRBV10-1 and TRBJ2-2; no clear D. Trimming removed 0 bases from V and 4 bases from J, with 6 bases in between. This CDR3 has 14 residues. In germline, CDR1 is WNHNN, CDR2 SYGVQD (reference sequence). The DNA for the CDR3 is TGCGCCAGCAGTGAGTCTCGTATCACCGGGGAGCTGTTTTTT. Translating gives CASSESRITGELFF.

V usage is TRBV30 and J usage is TRBJ1-6; 7 bases align to TRBD1. This CDR3 is built from 16 residues. V trimming: 3 bases; J trimming: 10 bases; junction bases outside the gene matches: 15. The germline CDR1 and CDR2 sequences are GTSNPN and SVGIG (reference sequence). CDR3 sequence (DNA): TGTGCCTGGAGCCCCATACAGGGGACGTATAGATCACCCCTCCACTTT. Protein: CAWSPIQGTYRSPLHF.

This clone has just one count. V is TRBV5-4 and J is TRBJ2-7, with D possibly being TRBD2 (7 bases). Germline V lookup: CDR1 SGHNT, CDR2 YYREEE (reference sequence). This CDR3 comprises 15 residues. The V gene lost 4 bases and the J gene lost 7 bases, with 21 bases spanning the gap. CDR3 bases: TGTGCCAGCAGCCCTACGGCGGGGGCCGCCCTGGAGCAGTACTTC. Translation: CASSPTAGAALEQYF.

The chain combines TRBV5-1 with TRBJ1-3, with a weak D call TRBD1 (5 bases). The CDR3 runs 16 residues. V shed 0 bases and J shed 0 bases, with 10 bases lying between them. The germline V gene encodes CDR1 SGHRS and CDR2 YFSETQ. CDR3 sequence reads: CASSLGQYNSGNTIYF. The CDR3 DNA follows: TGCGCCAGCAGCTTGGGACAGTACAACTCTGGAAACACCATATATTTT.

The chain combines TRBV19 with TRBJ2-1; TRBD2 aligns across 12 bases. The CDR3 totals 16 residues. Trimming took 5 bases from V and 7 from J; bases not matched to a gene: 9. Germline V CDR1 and CDR2: LNHDA, SQIVND (reference sequence). The CDR3 nucleotides read TGTGCCAGTAGTGGTGTTCACGGACTAGCGGGAAATGAGCAGTTCTTC. Amino acids: CASSGVHGLAGNEQFF.

The chain is built from TRBV5-4 and TRBJ2-3; 12 nucleotides agree with TRBD2. CDR1 SGHNT and CDR2 YYREEE come from the germline V gene (reference sequence). CDR3 length: 16 residues. The V and J ends lost 4 bases and 2 bases, in that order; junction bases with no gene match: 5. In DNA form, the CDR3 reads TGTGCCAGCAGCCTGGGGACTAGCGGGTTCACAGATACGCAGTATTTT. Protein sequence: CASSLGTSGFTDTQYF.

This chain uses TRBV10-3 with TRBJ1-1; a possible D gene is TRBD1 (5 bases). The germline CDR1 and CDR2 sequences are ENHRY and SYGVKD. Trimming left V 2 bases short and J 4 bases short, with 8 bases between. CDR3 size: 13 residues. The CDR3: CAISEGRGTEAFF. The CDR3 DNA reads TGTGCCATCAGTGAGGGTAGGGGCACTGAAGCTTTCTTT.

The count of this clone is one. V usage is TRBV29-1 and J usage is TRBJ2-4; D possibly corresponds to TRBD2 (5 bases). The V end was cut by 5 bases, the J end by 0 bases, with 8 bases between. The CDR3 is 13 amino acids. Germline V gives CDR1 SQVTM, CDR2 ANQGSEA. CDR3 region: CSVLGLAKNIQYF. CDR3 coding DNA: TGCAGCGTTTTAGGACTAGCCAAAAACATTCAGTACTTC.

This sequence joins TRBV7-9 and TRBJ2-3; either TRBD1 or TRBD2 may fit D (5 bases each). This CDR3 is 16 amino acids long. CDR1 and CDR2 from the germline V gene are SEHNR and FQNEAQ (reference sequence). Trimming pared 5 bases from V and 6 bases from J, leaving 21 bases between. The CDR3 loop is CASSRGESPNRDTQYF. The CDR3 DNA sequence: TGTGCCAGCAGCCGAGGGGAAAGCCCCAACAGGGATACGCAGTATTTT.

The rearrangement links TRBV7-2 to TRBJ1-6; maybe TRBD1 (6 bases). This CDR3 spans 17 amino acids. CDR1 SGHTA and CDR2 FQGNSA come from the germline V gene. Deletions cut 2 bases from V and 3 bases from J, with 14 bases between. The CDR3 sequence is CASSLLTGQFYNSPLHF. The CDR3 DNA is TGTGCCAGCAGCTTACTAACCGGACAGTTCTATAATTCACCCCTCCACTTT.

This chain links TRBV9 with TRBJ2-2; D call uncertain. V lost 0 bases and J lost 2, with 2 bases in between. Germline lookup yields CDR1 SGDLS and CDR2 YYNGEE. This CDR3 comprises 13 residues. The CDR3 protein is CASSVGNTGELFF. CDR3 nucleotide sequence: TGTGCCAGCAGCGTAGGAAACACCGGGGAGCTGTTTTTT.

Here the CDR3 reads CASSLSEVSSYEQYF. The DNA for the CDR3 is TGTGCCAGCAGCCTCAGCGAAGTATCCTCCTACGAGCAGTACTTC. V usage is TRBV7-6 and J usage is TRBJ2-7, with D hard to call. Per germline, CDR1 SGHVS and CDR2 FNYEAQ. The CDR3 extends over 15 amino acids. Trimming shortened V by 5 bases and J by 0 bases, and 14 bases separated the two germline ends.

The rearrangement joins TRBV10-2 to TRBJ2-5; TRBD1 matches at 8 bases. Unmatched junction bases numbered 6, after V lost 6 bases and J lost 6 bases. Germline CDR1 reads WSHSY; CDR2 reads SAAADI. The CDR3 runs 13 residues. CDR3 nucleotides: TGCGCCAGCAGCCAGGGGGCGCGGAAGACCCAGTACTTC. Translating it yields CASSQGARKTQYF.

This clone turned up a few times. The chain combines TRBV15 with TRBJ1-2; 7 bases agree with TRBD1. Unmatched junction bases numbered 6, after V lost 2 bases and J lost 3 bases. CDR1 is LNHNV, CDR2 YYDKDF, per germline (reference sequence). The CDR3 length is 15 residues. The CDR3 nucleotides read TGTGCCACCAGCAGAAGGGACAGTTCTCACTATGGCTACACCTTC. It codes for CATSRRDSSHYGYTF.

V gene TRBV7-9 combines with J gene TRBJ1-2; D perhaps matches TRBD1 (6 bases). V lost 4 bases to trimming and J lost 8 bases, with 20 bases between them. Germline V gene data show CDR1 as SEHNR and CDR2 as FQNEAQ (reference sequence). The CDR3 covers 15 residues. The CDR3 region is CASSWEGGVIYGYTF. The CDR3 bases are TGTGCCAGCAGCTGGGAGGGGGGCGTCATCTACGGCTACACCTTC.

This chain's CDR3 is CASSLQGTGFMNTEAFF. The CDR3 DNA is TGTGCCAGCAGTTTACAAGGGACCGGCTTCATGAACACTGAAGCTTTCTTT. The rearrangement links TRBV27 to TRBJ1-1; possibly TRBD1 for D (5 bases). The CDR3 runs 17 residues. V was pared by 2 bases and J by 0 bases, with 16 bases between. CDR1 is MNHEY, CDR2 SMNVEV, per germline (reference sequence).

The chain joins TRBV28 to TRBJ1-1; TRBD1 is a possible D gene (5 bases). Germline V gene sequence: CDR1 MDHEN, CDR2 SYDVKM. CDR3 length equals 16 residues. V was clipped by 2 bases and J by 0 bases, with 13 bases between them. The CDR3 protein is CASSLTPGGMNTEAFF. The DNA for the CDR3 is TGTGCCAGCAGTTTAACCCCCGGGGGGATGAACACTGAAGCTTTCTTT.

V gene TRBV12-5 combines with J gene TRBJ1-3; TRBD1 might be the D (6 bases). This CDR3 has 16 residues. CDR1 and CDR2 from the germline V gene are LGHNT and FRNRAP. The V and J ends lost 6 bases and 5 bases respectively, with 20 bases between them. CDR3 sequence (DNA): TGTGCTAGTGGCCAAACACAGGGTATGCTAAGAAACACCATATATTTT. Its translation is CASGQTQGMLRNTIYF.

The chain combines TRBV5-8 with TRBJ1-1; D gene uncertain. Deletions cut 4 bases from V and 4 bases from J, with 17 bases between. This CDR3 spans 15 amino acids. Germline V lookup: CDR1 SGHTS, CDR2 YDEGEE. Here the CDR3 DNA reads TGTGCCAGCAGCCCGGGAGTAAAAGGAGTCACTGAAGCTTTCTTT. Protein product: CASSPGVKGVTEAFF.